The present T cell receptor (beta chain) was sequenced within a study of blood T cells in healthy people across ages. Notes on the study in general: PBMCs left unsorted prevented a conclusive naive versus antigen-experienced comparison. Significant beta diversity loss was already apparent by age around 40, declining roughly linearly.

The authors ran a second PCR of 7 to 11 cycles using a sample-barcoded 5' primer and a J-beta primer mix. A 12-random-nucleotide template-switch adaptor tagged each cDNA molecule. TCRdb independently ran MiXCR on the 5' RACE reads; one entry per CDR3 protein. Of some 900,000 distinct CDR3 sequences listed, around 48% are singletons. With regard to this clonotype: Its antigen remains unidentified.

Individuals who donated were healthy Caucasians from Russia aged about 6 to 90. The CDR3 contains 16 residues. Germline CDR1 and CDR2: MGHRA and YSYEKL. Input material: blood. The chain recombines TRBV4-1 with TRBJ2-4; 15 nucleotides align to TRBD2. The J call may be faulty, since TRBJ2-7 better matches the DNA end. The receptor was isolated from a man aged 25-45 years in good health. The CDR3 coding sequence is TGCGCCAGCAGCCAAGGGACTAGCGGGGGGGGTTACGAGCAGTACTTC. Its protein is CASSQGTSGGGYEQYF.